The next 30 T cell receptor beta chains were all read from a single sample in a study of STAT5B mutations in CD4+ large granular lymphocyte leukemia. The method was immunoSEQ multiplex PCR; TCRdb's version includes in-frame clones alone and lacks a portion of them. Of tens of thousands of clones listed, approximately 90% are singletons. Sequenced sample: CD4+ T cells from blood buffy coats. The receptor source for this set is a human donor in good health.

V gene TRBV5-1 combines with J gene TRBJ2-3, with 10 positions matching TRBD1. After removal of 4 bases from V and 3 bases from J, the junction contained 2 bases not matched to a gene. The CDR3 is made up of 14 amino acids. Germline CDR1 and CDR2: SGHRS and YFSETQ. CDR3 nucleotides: TGCGCCAGCAGCACGGGACAGGGGACAGATACGCAGTATTTT. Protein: CASSTGQGTDTQYF. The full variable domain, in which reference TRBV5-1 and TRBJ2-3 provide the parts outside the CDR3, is KAGVTQTPRYLIKTRGQQVTLSCSPISGHRSVSWYQQTPGQGLQFLFEYFSETQRNKGNFPGRFSGRQFSNSRSEMNVSTLELGDSALYLCASSTGQGTDTQYFGPGTRLTVL.

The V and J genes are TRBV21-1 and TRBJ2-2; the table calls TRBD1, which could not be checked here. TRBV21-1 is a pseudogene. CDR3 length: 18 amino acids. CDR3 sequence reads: CASSKGHSQESNTGELFF. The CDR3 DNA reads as TGTGCCAGCAGCAAAGGGCACAGTCAGGAATCGAACACCGGGGAGCTGTTTTTT.

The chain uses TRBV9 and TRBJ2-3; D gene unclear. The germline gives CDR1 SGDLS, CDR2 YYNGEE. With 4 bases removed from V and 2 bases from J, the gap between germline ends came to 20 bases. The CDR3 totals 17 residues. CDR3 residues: CASSPHTSPYLTDTQYF. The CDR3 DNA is TGTGCCAGCAGCCCCCATACCTCGCCTTACCTCACAGATACGCAGTATTTT.

CDR3 bases: TGTGCCAGCAGTCGCAGGGGGCAGGGCCTGAACACTGAAGCTTTCTTT. The encoded protein is CASSRRGQGLNTEAFF. V and J are TRBV6-6 and TRBJ1-1; 8 nucleotides line up with TRBD1. Per germline, CDR1 MNHNY and CDR2 SVGAGI (reference sequence). CDR3 length equals 16 residues. After removal of 5 bases from V and 0 bases from J, the junction contained 8 bases not matched to a gene.

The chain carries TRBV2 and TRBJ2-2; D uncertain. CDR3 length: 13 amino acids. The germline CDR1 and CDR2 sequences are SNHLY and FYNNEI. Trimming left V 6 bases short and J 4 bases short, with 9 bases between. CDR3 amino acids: CASRLQVTGELFF. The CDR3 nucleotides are TGTGCCAGCAGGCTCCAGGTCACCGGGGAGCTGTTTTTT.

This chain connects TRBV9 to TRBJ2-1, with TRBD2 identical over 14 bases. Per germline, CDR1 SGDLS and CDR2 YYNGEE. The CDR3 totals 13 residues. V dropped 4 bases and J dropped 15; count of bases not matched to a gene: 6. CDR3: CASSSGLAGVPFF. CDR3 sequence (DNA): TGTGCCAGCAGCTCGGGACTAGCGGGAGTCCCGTTCTTC.

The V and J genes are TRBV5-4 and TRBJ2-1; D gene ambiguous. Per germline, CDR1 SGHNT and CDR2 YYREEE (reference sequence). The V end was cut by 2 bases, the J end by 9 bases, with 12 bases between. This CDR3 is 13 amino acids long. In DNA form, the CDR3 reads TGTGCCAGCAGCTTCTCTACAATCGGTGAGCAGTTCTTC. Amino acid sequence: CASSFSTIGEQFF.

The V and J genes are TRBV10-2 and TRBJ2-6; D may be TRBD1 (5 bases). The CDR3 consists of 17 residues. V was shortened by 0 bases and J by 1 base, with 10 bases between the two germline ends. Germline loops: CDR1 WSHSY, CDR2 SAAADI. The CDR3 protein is CASSESRGSSGANVLTF. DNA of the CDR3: TGCGCCAGCAGTGAGTCTAGGGGTTCGTCTGGGGCCAACGTCCTGACTTTC.

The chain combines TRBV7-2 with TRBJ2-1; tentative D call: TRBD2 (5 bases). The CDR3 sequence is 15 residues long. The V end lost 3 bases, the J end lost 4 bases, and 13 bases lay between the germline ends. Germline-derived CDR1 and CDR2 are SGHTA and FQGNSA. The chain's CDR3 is CASSFTGSGYNEQFF. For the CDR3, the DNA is TGTGCCAGCAGCTTTACGGGTTCGGGATACAATGAGCAGTTCTTC.

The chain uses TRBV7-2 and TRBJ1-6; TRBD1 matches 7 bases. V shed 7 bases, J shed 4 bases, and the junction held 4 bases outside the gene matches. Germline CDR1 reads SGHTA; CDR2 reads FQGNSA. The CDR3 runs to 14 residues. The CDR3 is CASTMGQYNSPLHF. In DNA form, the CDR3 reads TGTGCCAGCACCATGGGACAGTATAATTCACCCCTCCACTTT.

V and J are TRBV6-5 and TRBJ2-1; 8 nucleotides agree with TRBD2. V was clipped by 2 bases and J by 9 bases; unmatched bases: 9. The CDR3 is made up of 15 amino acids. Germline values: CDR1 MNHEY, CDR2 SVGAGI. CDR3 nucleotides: TGTGCCAGCAGTTACATGGGACTAGGGGGAGGTGAGCAGTTCTTC. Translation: CASSYMGLGGGEQFF.

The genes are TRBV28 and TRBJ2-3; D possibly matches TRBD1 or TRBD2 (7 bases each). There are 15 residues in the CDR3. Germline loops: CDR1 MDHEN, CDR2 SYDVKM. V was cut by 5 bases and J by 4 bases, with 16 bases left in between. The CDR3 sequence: CASSPIRGGADTQYF. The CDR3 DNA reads TGTGCCAGCAGTCCCATCAGGGGGGGGGCAGATACGCAGTATTTT.

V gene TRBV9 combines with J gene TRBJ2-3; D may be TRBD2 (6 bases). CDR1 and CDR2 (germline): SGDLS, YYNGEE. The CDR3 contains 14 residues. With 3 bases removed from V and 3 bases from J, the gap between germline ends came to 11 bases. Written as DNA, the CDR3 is TGTGCCAGCAGCGGCGGAGGGATTACAGATACGCAGTATTTT. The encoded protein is CASSGGGITDTQYF.

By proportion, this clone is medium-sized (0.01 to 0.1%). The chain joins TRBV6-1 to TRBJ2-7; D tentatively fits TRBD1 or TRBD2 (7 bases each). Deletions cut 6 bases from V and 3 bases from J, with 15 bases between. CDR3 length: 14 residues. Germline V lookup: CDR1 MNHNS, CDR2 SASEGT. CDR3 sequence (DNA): TGTGCCAGCAGCGGGGGGACAGAGCTCTACGAGCAGTACTTC. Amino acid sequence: CASSGGTELYEQYF.

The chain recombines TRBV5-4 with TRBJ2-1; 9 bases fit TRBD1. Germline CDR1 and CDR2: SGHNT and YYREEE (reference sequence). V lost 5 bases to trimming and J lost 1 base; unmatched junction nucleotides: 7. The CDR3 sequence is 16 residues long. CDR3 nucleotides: TGTGCCAGCAGTCCACCCGGGACAGGGTCCTACAATGAGCAGTTCTTC. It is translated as CASSPPGTGSYNEQFF.

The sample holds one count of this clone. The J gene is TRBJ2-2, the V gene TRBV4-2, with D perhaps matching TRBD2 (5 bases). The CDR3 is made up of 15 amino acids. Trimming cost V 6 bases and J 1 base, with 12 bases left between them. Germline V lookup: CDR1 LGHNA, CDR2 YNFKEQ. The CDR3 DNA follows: TGTGCCAGCAGGATTGGAGCGGTGAACACCGGGGAGCTGTTTTTT. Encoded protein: CASRIGAVNTGELFF.

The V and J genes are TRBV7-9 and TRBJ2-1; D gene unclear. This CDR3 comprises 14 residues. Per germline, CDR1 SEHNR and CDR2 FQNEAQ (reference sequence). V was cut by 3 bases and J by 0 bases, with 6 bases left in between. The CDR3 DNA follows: TGTGCCAGCAGCTTGACCAGCTCCTACAATGAGCAGTTCTTC. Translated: CASSLTSSYNEQFF.

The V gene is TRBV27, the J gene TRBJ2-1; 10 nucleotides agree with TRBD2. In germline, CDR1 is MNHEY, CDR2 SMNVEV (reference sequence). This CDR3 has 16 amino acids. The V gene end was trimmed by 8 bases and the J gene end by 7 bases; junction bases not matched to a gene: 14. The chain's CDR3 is CASHRGVAGGWNEQFF. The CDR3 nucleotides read TGTGCCAGCCACCGGGGGGTAGCGGGAGGCTGGAATGAGCAGTTCTTC.

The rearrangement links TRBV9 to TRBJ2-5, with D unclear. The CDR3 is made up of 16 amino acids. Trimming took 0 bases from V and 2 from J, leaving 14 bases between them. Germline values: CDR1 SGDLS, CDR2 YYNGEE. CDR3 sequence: CASSVGAVRAQETQYF. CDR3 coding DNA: TGTGCCAGCAGCGTAGGTGCGGTAAGGGCACAAGAGACCCAGTACTTC. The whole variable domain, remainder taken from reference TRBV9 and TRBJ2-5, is DSGVTQTPKHLITATGQRVTLRCSPRSGDLSVYWYQQSLDQGLQFLIQYYNGEERAKGNILERFSAQQFPDLHSELNLSSLELGDSALYFCASSVGAVRAQETQYFGPGTRLLVL.

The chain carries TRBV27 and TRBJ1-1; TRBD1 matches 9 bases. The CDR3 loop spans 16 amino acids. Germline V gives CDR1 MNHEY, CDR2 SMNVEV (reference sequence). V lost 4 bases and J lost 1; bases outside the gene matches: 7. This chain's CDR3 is CASSSGQGWTNTEAFF. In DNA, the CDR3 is TGTGCCAGCAGTTCAGGACAGGGGTGGACGAACACTGAAGCTTTCTTT.

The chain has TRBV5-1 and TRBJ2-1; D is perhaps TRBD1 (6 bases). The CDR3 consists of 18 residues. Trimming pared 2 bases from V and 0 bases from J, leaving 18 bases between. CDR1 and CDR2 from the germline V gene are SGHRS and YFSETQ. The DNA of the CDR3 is TGCGCCAGCAGCTTTGGCGGACAGATCATTAGCTCCTACAATGAGCAGTTCTTC. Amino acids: CASSFGGQIISSYNEQFF.

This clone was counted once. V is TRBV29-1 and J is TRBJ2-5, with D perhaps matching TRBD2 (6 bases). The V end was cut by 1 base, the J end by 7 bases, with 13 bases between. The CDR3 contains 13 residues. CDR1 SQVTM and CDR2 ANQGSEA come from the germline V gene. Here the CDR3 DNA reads TGCAGCGTTGAAGGGGGCGGGATGGGGACCCAGTACTTC. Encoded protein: CSVEGGGMGTQYF.

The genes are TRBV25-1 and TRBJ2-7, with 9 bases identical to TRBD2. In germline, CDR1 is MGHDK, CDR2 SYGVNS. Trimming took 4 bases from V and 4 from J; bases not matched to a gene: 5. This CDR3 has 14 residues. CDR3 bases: TGTGCCAGCAGTGGTGCTAGCGGGACATACGAGCAGTACTTC. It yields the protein CASSGASGTYEQYF.

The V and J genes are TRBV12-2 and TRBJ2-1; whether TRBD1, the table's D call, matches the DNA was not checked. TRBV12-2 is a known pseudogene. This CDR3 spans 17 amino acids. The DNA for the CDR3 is TGTGCAAGCCGGGGGACAGTTCGACTACTACTACACAATGAGCAGTTCTTC. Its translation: CASRGTVRLLLHNEQFF.

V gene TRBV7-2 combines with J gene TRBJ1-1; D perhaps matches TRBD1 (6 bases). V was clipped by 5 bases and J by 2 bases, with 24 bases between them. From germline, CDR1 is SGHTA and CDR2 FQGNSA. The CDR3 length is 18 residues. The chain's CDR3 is CASSAPGVGILLNTEAFF. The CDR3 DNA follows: TGTGCCAGCAGCGCTCCAGGGGTCGGTATCCTTCTAAACACTGAAGCTTTCTTT.

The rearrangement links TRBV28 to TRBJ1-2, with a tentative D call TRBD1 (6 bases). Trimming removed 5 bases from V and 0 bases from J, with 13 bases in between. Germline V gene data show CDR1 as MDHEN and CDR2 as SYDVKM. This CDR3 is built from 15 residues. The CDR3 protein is CASSGTGPSNYGYTF. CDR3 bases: TGTGCCAGCAGTGGAACAGGGCCCTCTAACTATGGCTACACCTTC.

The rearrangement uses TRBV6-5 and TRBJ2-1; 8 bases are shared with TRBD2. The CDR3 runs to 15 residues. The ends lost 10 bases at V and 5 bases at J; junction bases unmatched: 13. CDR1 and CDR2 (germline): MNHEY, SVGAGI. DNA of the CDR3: TGTGCCACCTTCTCCCCGGGAGGGCGAGACAATGAGCAGTTCTTC. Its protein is CATFSPGGRDNEQFF.

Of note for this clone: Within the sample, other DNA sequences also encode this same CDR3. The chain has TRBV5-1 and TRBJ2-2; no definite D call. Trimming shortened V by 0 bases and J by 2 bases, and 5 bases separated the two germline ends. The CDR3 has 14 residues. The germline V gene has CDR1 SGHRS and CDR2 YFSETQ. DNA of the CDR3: TGCGCCAGCAGCTTGGCCCCCAACACCGGGGAGCTGTTTTTT. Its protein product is CASSLAPNTGELFF.

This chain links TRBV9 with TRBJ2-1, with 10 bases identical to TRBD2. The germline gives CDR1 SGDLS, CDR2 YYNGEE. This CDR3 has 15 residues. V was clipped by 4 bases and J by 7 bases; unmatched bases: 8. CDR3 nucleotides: TGTGCCAGCAGCTACCCAGCGGGAGGGGTTAATGAGCAGTTCTTC. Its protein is CASSYPAGGVNEQFF.

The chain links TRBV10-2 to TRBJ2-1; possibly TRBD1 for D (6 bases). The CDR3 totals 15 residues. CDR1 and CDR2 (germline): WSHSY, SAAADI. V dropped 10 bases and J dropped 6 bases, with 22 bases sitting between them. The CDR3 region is CATELNRDIGNEQFF. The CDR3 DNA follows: TGCGCCACCGAACTAAACCGGGACATTGGCAATGAGCAGTTCTTC.